What follows is one T cell receptor (beta chain) and its context. The antigen is not known. The data belong to a study of T-cell reconstitution after alpha-beta-depleted transplantation in children. Study observations and caveats: One year post-transplant, T-cell counts and diversity were largely derived from T cells produced anew.

The CDR3 is made up of 17 amino acids. Trimming took 7 bases from V and 1 from J; bases not matched to a gene: 8. Germline V gene data show CDR1 as SGDLS and CDR2 as YYNGEE. Unique molecular identifiers were incorporated into the prepared TCRbeta library. TCRdb itself ran the PCR reads through MiXCR, one entry per CDR3 protein. The profile shows around 370,000 distinct CDR3 sequences, roughly 15% of them singletons. The sequencing used PBMCs, mostly from graft donor cells, collected 360 days after TCRalphabeta/CD19-depleted stem cell transplant. The rearrangement links TRBV9 to TRBJ1-4; 12 bases are shared with TRBD1. The origin of this receptor is a male patient under 10 years old who had a stem cell transplant for acute lymphoblastic leukemia, so the T cells may come from the graft donor. This CDR3 reads CASPGTGGVRTNEKLFF. The CDR3 nucleotides are TGTGCCAGCCCCGGGACAGGGGGCGTTCGAACTAATGAAAAACTGTTTTTT.